This TCR beta chain was identified during a study of OX40 agonist ivuxolimab in advanced cancers. At the level of the study: Males comprised 70% to 85% of the group, whose mean age was roughly 64 years (range about 20 to 79). Eligibility rules accepted prior anti-PD-1, anti-PD-L1 or anti-CTLA-4 therapy, and 35% to 40% had some.

V gave up 6 bases and J gave up 4 bases, with 14 bases separating them. The germline gives CDR1 MDHEN, CDR2 SYDVKM. CDR3 length equals 14 residues. As regards this clone: Its antigen is currently unknown.

The method was immunoSEQ multiplex PCR; TCRdb's version includes in-frame clones alone and lacks a portion of them. In the table there are tens of thousands of clones, around 81% of which are singletons. Whole-study results and caveats: CD8+ T cells were the subset that, on average, had more expanded clones than CD4+.

V and J are TRBV28 and TRBJ2-3; no firm D call. The sequencing here drew on CD4+ or CD8+ T cells sorted from blood, taken in a trial of the OX40 agonist ivuxolimab. The sequence came from an adult with an advanced solid tumor such as melanoma, head and neck, liver or kidney cancer. The CDR3 sequence: CASSQPIGPDTQYF. CDR3 coding DNA: TGTGCCAGCAGCCAACCTATTGGCCCAGATACGCAGTATTTT.